Listed below are T cell receptor beta chains from one sample, sequenced in a study of cytomegalovirus exposure and HLA in healthy donors. Generated by immunoSEQ multiplex PCR, the TCRdb table keeps only in-frame clones and is missing some. The sample has approximately 240,000 clones; just over 75% are singletons. The sample comprised PBMCs. The receptor set was obtained from a woman in her fifties or sixties in good health and CMV-seropositive. The CDR3 runs from the conserved cysteine through the conserved F or W. D genes are given only for firm matches. Some rows mark clone size as missing; the rest say once, few, many or name a class of expanded clone.

d_call clone_size j_call v_call cdr3_aa cdr3_nt
TRBD1 NA TRBJ1-3 TRBV27 CASRGTGVDTIYF TGTGCCAGCAGGGGGACAGGGGTGGACACCATATATTTT
TRBD2 NA TRBJ2-1 TRBV5-1 CASTRGETSYNEQFF TGCGCCAGCACCCGGGGGGAGACGTCCTACAATGAGCAGTTCTTC
NA NA TRBJ2-1 TRBV6-1 CASTNLGGLHNEQFF TGTGCCAGCACAAACCTCGGGGGGCTCCACAATGAGCAGTTCTTC
TRBD2 NA TRBJ2-1 TRBV5-1 CASNLGTSGRNEQFF TGCGCCAGCAACCTAGGGACTAGCGGTAGGAATGAGCAGTTCTTC
NA NA TRBJ2-1 TRBV7-2 CASSLLVSSYNEQFF TGTGCCAGCAGCTTATTGGTGAGCTCCTACAATGAGCAGTTCTTC
NA NA TRBJ1-3 TRBV30 CAWSKGARGISGNTIYF TGTGCCTGGAGTAAAGGTGCTAGGGGGATTTCGGGAAACACCATATATTTT
NA NA TRBJ1-2 TRBV19 CASSIGVTIRNYGYTF TGTGCCAGTAGTATCGGGGTTACAATACGTAACTATGGCTACACCTTC
NA NA TRBJ2-3 TRBV5-1 CASSTDKPTDTQYF TGCGCCAGCAGCACGGACAAACCCACAGATACGCAGTATTTT
NA NA TRBJ1-1 TRBV9 CASSVGTATEAFF TGTGCCAGCAGCGTAGGGACAGCCACTGAAGCTTTCTTT
TRBD1 NA TRBJ2-3 TRBV5-6 CASSLWTGSDTQYF TGTGCCAGCAGCTTGTGGACAGGGTCAGATACGCAGTATTTT
NA NA TRBJ1-2 TRBV30 CAWRFPLESPNYGYTF TGTGCCTGGAGGTTCCCGTTGGAGTCTCCTAACTATGGCTACACCTTC
TRBD1 NA TRBJ1-1 TRBV27 CASSSLHRGLTEAFF TGTGCCAGCAGTTCCCTCCACAGGGGGCTTACTGAAGCTTTCTTT
TRBD1 NA TRBJ1-1 TRBV27 CASSWSGTANTEAFF TGTGCCAGCAGTTGGTCCGGGACAGCGAACACTGAAGCTTTCTTT
TRBD2 NA TRBJ2-1 TRBV9 CASSIGGVGAENEQFF TGTGCCAGCAGTATCGGGGGGGTGGGCGCCGAAAATGAGCAGTTCTTC
TRBD1 NA TRBJ1-2 TRBV2 CASSEAPGAGTGAYGYTF TGTGCCAGCAGTGAAGCGCCCGGAGCAGGGACAGGCGCCTATGGCTACACCTTC
NA NA TRBJ2-1 TRBV19 CASSTGTRQGNEQFF TGTGCCAGTAGCACCGGGACGAGGCAGGGGAATGAGCAGTTCTTC
TRBD1 NA TRBJ1-2 TRBV6-4 CASSDRGLYGYTF TGTGCCAGCAGTGACAGGGGGCTCTATGGCTACACCTTC
TRBD1 NA TRBJ2-3 TRBV5-4 CASSGDRGRTDTQYF TGTGCCAGCAGCGGCGACAGGGGGCGCACAGATACGCAGTATTTT
NA NA TRBJ1-2 TRBV19 CAARRGMGYGYTF TGTGCCGCCCGTAGGGGTATGGGCTATGGCTACACCTTC
TRBD1 NA TRBJ2-7 TRBV2 CANRDRVPYEQYF TGTGCCAACCGGGACAGGGTCCCCTACGAGCAGTACTTC
TRBD1 few TRBJ2-3 TRBV27 CASSFKGALTDTQYF TGTGCCAGCAGTTTTAAGGGGGCCCTCACAGATACGCAGTATTTT
NA NA TRBJ2-1 TRBV5-1 CASSLGQGGRNEQFF TGCGCCAGCAGCTTGGGGCAGGGGGGACGGAATGAGCAGTTCTTC
TRBD2 few TRBJ2-3 TRBV5-1 CASSLGLAGGPDTQYF TGCGCCAGCAGCTTAGGACTAGCGGGGGGGCCAGATACGCAGTATTTT
TRBD1 few TRBJ1-2 TRBV7-2 CASSLGRGYGYTF TGTGCCAGCAGCTTAGGCAGGGGGTATGGCTACACCTTC
NA NA TRBJ2-6 TRBV4-2 CASSQGGWNRAPSGANVLTF TGTGCCAGCAGCCAAGGGGGCTGGAACAGGGCCCCCTCTGGGGCCAACGTCCTGACTTTC
TRBD2 NA TRBJ2-1 TRBV7-9 CSSSSMTSGSTSYNEQFF TGTTCCAGCAGCTCCATGACTAGCGGGTCGACTTCCTACAATGAGCAGTTCTTC
NA NA TRBJ2-1 TRBV18 CASSPGAANEQFF TGTGCCAGCTCACCAGGGGCAGCCAATGAGCAGTTCTTC
NA NA TRBJ1-3 TRBV12-5 CASGSSGNTIYF TGTGCTAGTGGCTCTTCTGGAAACACCATATATTTT
NA NA TRBJ2-5 TRBV29-1 CSVGLAGEGETQYF TGCAGCGTTGGGTTAGCAGGGGAGGGAGAGACCCAGTACTTC
NA NA TRBJ2-1 TRBV7-6 CASSSEGFGEQFF TGTGCCAGCAGCTCAGAGGGTTTCGGTGAGCAGTTCTTC
NA NA TRBJ2-2 TRBV5-1 CASSLAGVDGELFF TGCGCCAGCAGCTTGGCCGGGGTTGACGGGGAGCTGTTTTTT
NA few TRBJ2-1 TRBV11-2 CASSAASGTGNEQFF TGTGCCAGCAGCGCCGCTAGCGGTACAGGGAATGAGCAGTTCTTC
TRBD2 NA TRBJ2-2 TRBV7-8 CASSAGLATWGELFF TGTGCCAGCAGCGCGGGACTAGCGACCTGGGGGGAGCTGTTTTTT
TRBD1 NA TRBJ1-6 TRBV5-1 CASSSDRGNSPLHF TGCGCCAGCAGCTCGGACAGGGGAAATTCACCCCTCCACTTT
TRBD1 NA TRBJ1-1 TRBV5-1 CASSRTIQGSEAFF TGCGCCAGCAGTCGGACAATACAGGGGTCTGAAGCTTTCTTT
TRBD1 NA TRBJ2-7 TRBV5-1 CASSFSGTVYEQYF TGCGCCAGCAGCTTCTCCGGGACAGTCTACGAGCAGTACTTC
NA NA TRBJ1-4 TRBV28 CASSPQGKKLFF TGTGCCAGCAGTCCACAGGGCAAAAAACTGTTTTTT
NA NA TRBJ2-7 TRBV7-2 CASSLRQEAYEQYF TGTGCCAGCAGCTTACGACAGGAGGCCTACGAGCAGTACTTC
NA NA TRBJ1-1 TRBV5-4 CASSFGAGVLRTEAFF TGTGCCAGCAGCTTTGGGGCAGGGGTTTTAAGGACTGAAGCTTTCTTT
NA NA TRBJ2-7 TRBV6-5 CASRSSQATNVEQYF TGTGCCAGCAGATCCTCACAGGCAACGAACGTAGAGCAGTACTTC
NA NA TRBJ2-1 TRBV30 CAWSVIASPEQFF TGTGCCTGGAGTGTAATAGCTAGCCCCGAGCAGTTCTTC
TRBD1 few TRBJ1-2 TRBV27 CASSNTGGTNYGYTF TGTGCCAGCAGTAATACAGGGGGCACCAACTATGGCTACACCTTC
TRBD2 few TRBJ2-1 TRBV10-3 CAISEGSTSGSYNEQFF TGTGCCATCAGTGAGGGATCGACTAGCGGGAGTTACAATGAGCAGTTCTTC
NA NA TRBJ2-5 TRBV29-1 CSAGSPGTQETQYF TGCAGCGCTGGTTCTCCGGGGACACAAGAGACCCAGTACTTC
NA few TRBJ2-2 TRBV7-2 CASSLGAWELFF TGTGCCAGCAGCTTAGGCGCCTGGGAGCTGTTTTTT
NA NA TRBJ1-3 TRBV4-2 CASSHIAGGTSGNTIYF TGTGCCAGCAGCCATATCGCCGGGGGAACGTCAGGAAACACCATATATTTT
TRBD2 NA TRBJ2-7 TRBV5-8 CASTPPGGSEQYF TGTGCCAGCACCCCGCCCGGGGGGAGCGAGCAGTACTTC
TRBD1 NA TRBJ1-5 TRBV30 CAWVRKGQGINQPQHF TGTGCCTGGGTCCGAAAGGGACAGGGAATTAATCAGCCCCAGCATTTT
NA few TRBJ2-7 TRBV7-3 CASSADRGEQYF TGTGCCAGCAGCGCCGACAGAGGCGAGCAGTACTTC
NA NA TRBJ2-1 TRBV9 CASSVMSSVSYNEQFF TGTGCCAGCAGCGTAATGTCTAGCGTATCCTACAATGAGCAGTTCTTC
TRBD1 NA TRBJ1-5 TRBV29-1 CSVVTGGSDQPQHF TGCAGCGTTGTTACAGGGGGGAGTGATCAGCCCCAGCATTTT
TRBD1 NA TRBJ2-7 TRBV5-1 CASSPSGTGGHEQYF TGCGCCAGCAGCCCTTCCGGGACAGGGGGCCACGAGCAGTACTTC
NA NA TRBJ1-5 TRBV5-6 CASSLGQNNQPQHF TGTGCCAGCAGCTTGGGTCAAAATAATCAGCCCCAGCATTTT
NA NA TRBJ2-1 TRBV5-1 CASSLMVGEFNEQFF TGCGCCAGCAGCTTGATGGTCGGGGAATTCAATGAGCAGTTCTTC
TRBD1 NA TRBJ2-7 TRBV19 CASSIARDRASSYEQYF TGTGCCAGTAGTATAGCCCGGGACAGGGCGAGCTCCTACGAGCAGTACTTC
TRBD1 NA TRBJ2-7 TRBV5-6 CASSRGQGYEQYF TGTGCCAGCAGCCGAGGACAGGGCTACGAGCAGTACTTC
TRBD1 NA TRBJ2-4 TRBV15 CATSVTGGRDIQYF TGTGCCACCAGCGTAACAGGGGGCAGGGACATTCAGTACTTC
TRBD1 few TRBJ2-5 TRBV29-1 CSAGQGGRETQYF TGCAGCGCCGGACAGGGAGGCCGAGAGACCCAGTACTTC
NA few TRBJ2-5 TRBV27 CASSWSYQETQYF TGTGCCAGCAGTTGGAGTTACCAAGAGACCCAGTACTTC
TRBD1 NA TRBJ1-6 TRBV7-3 CASSLQGASGNSPLHF TGTGCCAGCAGCTTACAGGGGGCTTCGGGTAATTCACCCCTCCACTTT